This T cell receptor (beta chain) derives from a study of control samples from healthy donors and cancer patients. Trimming cost V 3 bases and J 7 bases, with 12 bases left between them. This CDR3 has 13 residues. The protocol was immunoSEQ multiplex PCR, while the TCRdb copy is restricted to in-frame clones and leaves out a portion. The sample contains around 99,000 clones, around 89% of which appear only once. This clonotype was sampled from a woman aged 50 to 60 in good health. The J gene is TRBJ1-1, the V gene TRBV12-3 or TRBV12-4; D is undetermined. Sequences were obtained from blood. The CDR3 loop is CASSLGSFFEAFF. CDR3 bases: TGTGCCAGCAGTTTGGGGTCGTTCTTTGAAGCTTTCTTT.